Sequencing of this T cell receptor beta chain was carried out in a study of CD8 T cells in Susac syndrome. The study, taken as a whole, reports: As the study acknowledged, the number of individuals who were part of its TCR sequencing and HLA analysis was relatively small.

CDR3 length equals 13 residues. Per the germline V gene, CDR1 is MRHNA and CDR2 is SNTAGT. The V end lost 9 bases, the J end lost 3 bases, and 14 bases lay between the germline ends. As for this clonotype: What it recognizes is unknown.

An amount of RNA that ranged from roughly 0.45 to 1 ug was reverse transcribed with random hexamers. Amplification of TCR beta CDR3 spanned 54 Vbeta and 13 Jbeta via immunoSEQ multiplex PCR. TCRdb analysed the immunoSEQ multiplex PCR reads with MiXCR anew, one entry per CDR3 protein. The top ten hold approximately 0.075% of the sample, which has roughly 150,000 distinct CDR3 sequences, 92% seen once. This chain links TRBV6-4 with TRBJ1-1; a weak D match, TRBD1 (6 bases). The sample consisted of CD4+ T cells from PBMCs. This clonotype was sampled from a human donor in good health. DNA for the CDR3: TGTGCCAGTAGAGTAGGGGGGGACACTGAAGCTTTCTTT. The encoded protein is CASRVGGDTEAFF.